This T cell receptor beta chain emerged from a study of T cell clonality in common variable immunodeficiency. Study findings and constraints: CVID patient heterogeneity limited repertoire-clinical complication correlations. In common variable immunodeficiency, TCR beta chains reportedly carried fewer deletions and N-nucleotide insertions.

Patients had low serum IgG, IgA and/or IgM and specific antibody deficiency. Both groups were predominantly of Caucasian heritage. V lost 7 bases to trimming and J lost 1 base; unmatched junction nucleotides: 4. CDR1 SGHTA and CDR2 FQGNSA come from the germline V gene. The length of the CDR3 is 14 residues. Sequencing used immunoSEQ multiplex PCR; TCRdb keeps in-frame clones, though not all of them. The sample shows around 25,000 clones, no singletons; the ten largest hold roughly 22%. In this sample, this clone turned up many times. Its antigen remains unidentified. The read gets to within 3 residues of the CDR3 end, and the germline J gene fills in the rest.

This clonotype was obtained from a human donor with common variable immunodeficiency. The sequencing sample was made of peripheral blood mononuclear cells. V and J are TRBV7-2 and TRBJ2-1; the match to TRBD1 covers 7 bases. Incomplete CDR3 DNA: TGTGCCAGCACCCGACAGGGATCCTACAATGAG. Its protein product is CASTRQGSYNE. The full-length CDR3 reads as CASTRQGSYNEQFF.